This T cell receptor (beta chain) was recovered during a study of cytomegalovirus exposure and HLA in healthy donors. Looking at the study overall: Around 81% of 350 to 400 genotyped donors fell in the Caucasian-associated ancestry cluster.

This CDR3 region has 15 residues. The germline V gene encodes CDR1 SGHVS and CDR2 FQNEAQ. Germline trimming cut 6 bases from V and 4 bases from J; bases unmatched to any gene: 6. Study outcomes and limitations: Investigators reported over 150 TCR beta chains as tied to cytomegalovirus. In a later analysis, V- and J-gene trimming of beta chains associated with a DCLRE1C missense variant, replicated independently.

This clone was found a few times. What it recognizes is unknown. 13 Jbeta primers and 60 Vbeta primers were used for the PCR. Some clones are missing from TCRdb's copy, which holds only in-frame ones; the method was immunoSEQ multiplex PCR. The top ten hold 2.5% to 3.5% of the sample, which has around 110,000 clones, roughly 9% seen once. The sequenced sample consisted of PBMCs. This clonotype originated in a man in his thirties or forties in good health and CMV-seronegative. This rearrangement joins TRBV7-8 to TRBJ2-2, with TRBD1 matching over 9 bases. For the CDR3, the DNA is TGTGCCAGCAGTCCCGGACAGGGGAGCACCGGGGAGCTGTTTTTT. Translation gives CASSPGQGSTGELFF.